This is a list of T cell receptor beta chains from one sample in a study of blood T cell repertoires in COVID-19. Assay: immunoSEQ multiplex PCR; the TCRdb copy retains only in-frame clones and omits some. This repertoire shows 110,000 to 150,000 clones, about 88% found once; its top ten account for 5.4%. Source material: peripheral blood. The receptors come from a human donor in a cohort sampled during active COVID-19. Both conserved end residues are part of each CDR3. D genes are given only for firm matches. Some rows mark clone size as missing; the rest say once, few, many or name a class of expanded clone.

d_gene,v_gene,j_gene,abundance,CDR3aa,CDR3nt
TRBD2,TRBV7-3,TRBJ2-1,once,CASSFNPTTSGRDEQFF,TGTGCCAGCAGCTTTAATCCCACGACTAGCGGGAGGGATGAGCAGTTCTTC
NA,TRBV28,TRBJ2-6,NA,CASSLEGFSGANVLTF,TGTGCCAGCAGTTTGGAGGGGTTCTCTGGGGCCAACGTCCTGACTTTC
TRBD2,TRBV6-5,TRBJ2-5,NA,CASSLGGSKETQYF,TGTGCCAGCAGTCTCGGGGGGAGCAAAGAGACCCAGTACTTC
NA,TRBV7-9,TRBJ1-3,once,CASSLGDSFAGNTIYF,TGTGCCAGCAGCTTAGGCGACTCATTTGCCGGAAACACCATATATTTT
NA,TRBV7-4,TRBJ2-2,NA,CASSLAGDGELFF,TGTGCCAGCAGCTTAGCAGGGGACGGGGAGCTGTTTTTT
TRBD2,TRBV28,TRBJ2-1,NA,CASMLAGHNEQFF,TGTGCCAGCATGCTAGCGGGGCATAATGAGCAGTTCTTC
TRBD2,TRBV27,TRBJ2-3,NA,CASSLLAADTQYF,TGTGCCAGCAGTTTACTAGCGGCAGATACGCAGTATTTT
NA,TRBV28,TRBJ2-7,NA,CASTSTGRPPYEQYF,TGTGCCAGCACCTCTACCGGCAGGCCACCCTACGAGCAGTACTTC
NA,TRBV4-2,TRBJ2-6,NA,CASSQVAGGPSGANVLTF,TGTGCCAGCAGCCAAGTGGCAGGAGGTCCCTCTGGGGCCAACGTCCTGACTTTC
NA,TRBV19,TRBJ1-4,NA,CASSAPRTTTNEKLFF,TGTGCCAGTAGTGCCCCTCGCACAACAACTAATGAAAAACTGTTTTTT
TRBD1,TRBV19,TRBJ2-7,NA,CASSMGRGRSDEQYF,TGTGCCAGTAGTATGGGTAGGGGGCGCTCGGACGAGCAGTACTTC
TRBD2,TRBV5-1,TRBJ2-3,NA,CASSPGLAIGTDTQYF,TGCGCCAGCAGCCCGGGACTAGCGATTGGCACAGATACGCAGTATTTT
NA,TRBV3-1/TRBV3-2,TRBJ2-3,NA,CASSLRTGVGTDTQYF,TGTGCCAGCAGCCTTCGAACGGGGGTCGGAACAGATACGCAGTATTTT
TRBD1,TRBV9,TRBJ1-1,once,CASSVTTGGFTEAFF,TGTGCCAGCAGCGTTACTACAGGGGGGTTCACTGAAGCTTTCTTT
NA,TRBV3-1/TRBV3-2,TRBJ2-5,NA,CASSQGFRDGETQYF,TGTGCCAGCAGCCAAGGTTTCAGGGATGGAGAGACCCAGTACTTC
TRBD1,TRBV28,TRBJ2-7,NA,CASSSPGTGNYEQYF,TGTGCCAGCAGTTCCCCCGGGACAGGGAACTACGAGCAGTACTTC